The next 26 T cell receptor beta chains were all read from a single sample in a study of cytomegalovirus exposure and HLA in healthy donors. It was with 60 Vbeta and 13 Jbeta primers that the PCR ran. Assay: immunoSEQ multiplex PCR; the TCRdb copy retains only in-frame clones and omits some. The sample contains under 200,000 clones, 85% of which appear only once. Sequencing used PBMCs. These receptor sequences come from a woman in her fifties or sixties in good health and CMV-seronegative.

This clone came up once. V gene TRBV19 combines with J gene TRBJ2-3; D may be TRBD2 (6 bases). Trimming stripped 1 base from V and 0 bases from J, with 11 bases between. Germline V gene sequence: CDR1 LNHDA, CDR2 SQIVND (reference sequence). The CDR3 runs to 16 residues. The CDR3, as DNA: TGTGCCAGTAGTATAGTAAGCGGGTTTAGCACAGATACGCAGTATTTT. Residues: CASSIVSGFSTDTQYF.

The rearrangement links TRBV7-9 to TRBJ2-1; D is perhaps TRBD2 (6 bases). CDR3 length: 14 amino acids. The V end lost 1 base, the J end lost 10 bases, and 14 bases lay between the germline ends. Per the germline V gene, CDR1 is SEHNR and CDR2 is FQNEAQ (reference sequence). As DNA, the CDR3 is TGTGCCAGCAGCTTAGGATTGGTTGCGGGAGAGCAGTTCTTC. Its translation is CASSLGLVAGEQFF.

The chain combines TRBV29-1 with TRBJ2-7; 9 nucleotides align to TRBD1. Germline CDR1 reads SQVTM; CDR2 reads ANQGSEA. The ends lost 7 bases at V and 2 bases at J; junction bases unmatched: 6. The CDR3 spans 13 residues. CDR3 sequence (DNA): TGCAGCGCGAGGACAGGGGACACCTACGAGCAGTACTTC. Its translation is CSARTGDTYEQYF.

This clone has only a few counts. V and J are TRBV5-1 and TRBJ2-1; TRBD2 agrees at 13 bases. CDR1 SGHRS and CDR2 YFSETQ come from the germline V gene. This CDR3 has 18 residues. Trimming at V came to 2 bases and at J to 7 bases, leaving 12 bases not matched to a gene. The CDR3 DNA follows: TGCGCCAGCAGCTTACTAGCGGGAGGGCCCTTTCGGGATAATGAGCAGTTCTTC. It specifies CASSLLAGGPFRDNEQFF.

This rearrangement joins TRBV7-8 to TRBJ1-5, with 8 bases aligning to TRBD1. J gave up 5 bases and V 0 bases, and 3 bases lay outside the gene matches. The CDR3 sequence is 15 residues long. In germline, CDR1 is SGHVS, CDR2 FQNEAQ. CDR3 sequence reads: CASSLARGLYQPQHF. In DNA, the CDR3 is TGTGCCAGCAGCTTAGCCAGGGGGCTGTATCAGCCCCAGCATTTT.

The rearrangement uses TRBV10-1 and TRBJ2-3, with D possibly being TRBD1 (6 bases). Germline CDR1 WNHNN, CDR2 SYGVQD (reference sequence). This CDR3 comprises 14 residues. The germline V and J ends were trimmed by 3 bases and 0 bases, with 7 bases remaining between them. CDR3 loop: CASSDTGSTDTQYF. CDR3 coding DNA: TGCGCCAGCAGTGATACAGGGAGCACAGATACGCAGTATTTT.

This sequence joins TRBV2 and TRBJ2-5, with TRBD1 matching 8 bases. Germline V gives CDR1 SNHLY, CDR2 FYNNEI. V lost 0 bases, J lost 4 bases, and 7 bases stayed unmatched. The CDR3 consists of 16 residues. The CDR3 sequence is CASSEAGRGLGETQYF. CDR3 in DNA: TGTGCCAGCAGTGAAGCAGGCAGGGGGCTAGGAGAGACCCAGTACTTC.

The CDR3 reads CASSLFTGTGNQPQHF. DNA of the CDR3: TGTGCCAGCAGCTTGTTCACCGGGACAGGGAATCAGCCCCAGCATTTT. The chain has TRBV5-8 and TRBJ1-5; 9 bases map to TRBD1. The germline V gene has CDR1 SGHTS and CDR2 YDEGEE. The CDR3 runs 16 residues. The junction had 6 bases not matched to a gene; V was cut back by 1 base and J by 4 bases.

The chain links TRBV28 to TRBJ2-1, with TRBD2 as a possible D gene (6 bases). The CDR3 covers 14 residues. Trimming removed 4 bases at V and 3 bases at J, with 10 bases between. CDR1 and CDR2 (germline): MDHEN, SYDVKM. The CDR3 loop is CASSSPSDYNEQFF. Written as DNA, the CDR3 is TGTGCCAGCAGTTCCCCTAGCGACTACAATGAGCAGTTCTTC.

The chain links TRBV7-9 to TRBJ2-1; 8 bases fit TRBD1. The germline gives CDR1 SEHNR, CDR2 FQNEAQ (reference sequence). CDR3 length: 13 amino acids. Trimming at V came to 6 bases and at J to 3 bases, leaving 1 base not matched to a gene. The CDR3 coding sequence is TGTGCCAGCAGGGGACAGGACTACAATGAGCAGTTCTTC. It is translated as CASRGQDYNEQFF.

This sequence joins TRBV5-1 and TRBJ2-7; TRBD2 agrees at 8 bases. CDR3 length: 14 amino acids. J was trimmed by 3 bases and V by 1 base; bases with no gene match: 3. Looked up from germline, CDR1 is SGHRS and CDR2 is YFSETQ. CDR3 sequence (DNA): TGCGCCAGCAGCTTGACTAGCGGCGACTACGAGCAGTACTTC. This codes for CASSLTSGDYEQYF.

As concerns this clone: A much larger clone lies one base from this, so it may be a read error. The chain carries TRBV7-2 and TRBJ2-3; TRBD2 matches 10 bases. V shed 6 bases and J 3 bases; nucleotides not matched to a gene: 0. Germline CDR1 SGHTA, CDR2 FQGNSA. The CDR3 has 13 amino acids. The CDR3 protein is CASSSGRTDTQYF. As DNA, the CDR3 is TGTGCCAGCAGTAGCGGGAGGACAGATACGCAGTATTTT.

The V gene is TRBV27, the J gene TRBJ1-6; D is unresolved. The germline gives CDR1 MNHEY, CDR2 SMNVEV (reference sequence). Trimming took off 9 bases at V and 7 bases at J, with 10 bases between the two ends. This CDR3 spans 12 amino acids. The CDR3 protein is CASGKQNSPLHF. CDR3 in DNA: TGTGCCAGTGGAAAACAGAATTCACCCCTCCACTTT.

The V gene is TRBV4-1, the J gene TRBJ2-1; TRBD2 matches 8 bases. The germline V gene encodes CDR1 MGHRA and CDR2 YSYEKL. The CDR3 extends over 16 amino acids. The V and J ends lost 2 bases and 3 bases, in that order; junction bases with no gene match: 6. The CDR3 reads CASSQSTSGLYNEQFF. DNA of the CDR3: TGCGCCAGCAGCCAATCAACTAGCGGCCTCTACAATGAGCAGTTCTTC.

V gene TRBV5-1 combines with J gene TRBJ1-5; 7 nucleotides line up with TRBD1. Germline assignment: CDR1 SGHRS and CDR2 YFSETQ. This CDR3 has 16 amino acids. The J segment lost 2 bases and the V segment lost 0 bases, leaving 5 bases of the junction unmatched. DNA of the CDR3: TGCGCCAGCAGCTTGGGCCCCACAGGGGGCAATCAGCCCCAGCATTTT. This codes for CASSLGPTGGNQPQHF.

V and J are TRBV5-1 and TRBJ2-1; the match to TRBD2 covers 7 bases. V lost 1 base, J lost 0 bases, and 7 bases stayed unmatched. CDR1 and CDR2 from the germline V gene are SGHRS and YFSETQ. The CDR3 covers 17 residues. This CDR3 is CASSLPRLASSYNEQFF. CDR3 DNA sequence: TGCGCCAGCAGCTTGCCTCGACTAGCCAGCTCCTACAATGAGCAGTTCTTC.

This chain links TRBV7-2 with TRBJ2-2; 15 positions match TRBD2. J was trimmed by 5 bases and V by 4 bases; bases with no gene match: 5. CDR1 and CDR2 (germline): SGHTA, FQGNSA. The CDR3 length is 17 residues. The DNA for the CDR3 is TGTGCCAGCAGCTATGGACTAGCGGGAGGGCTAACCGGGGAGCTGTTTTTT. It yields the protein CASSYGLAGGLTGELFF.

The chain links TRBV30 to TRBJ2-7, with 8 positions matching TRBD2. With V trimmed by 1 base and J by 2 bases, 4 bases remained unmatched. There are 14 residues in the CDR3. Germline loops: CDR1 GTSNPN, CDR2 SVGIG (reference sequence). This CDR3 reads CAWSDGRAPYEQYF. In DNA, the CDR3 is TGTGCCTGGAGTGACGGGAGGGCCCCCTACGAGCAGTACTTC.

This clone has only a few counts. V and J are TRBV27 and TRBJ1-1; a weak D match, TRBD1 (5 bases). V gave up 5 bases and J gave up 2 bases, with 9 bases separating them. The CDR3 sequence is 13 residues long. Per germline, CDR1 MNHEY and CDR2 SMNVEV (reference sequence). The CDR3 loop is CASSAGTNTEAFF. The DNA for the CDR3 is TGTGCCAGCAGTGCCGGGACTAACACTGAAGCTTTCTTT.

The chain uses TRBV28 and TRBJ2-1, with unresolved D. The CDR3 loop spans 11 amino acids. V was clipped by 6 bases and J by 7 bases, with 7 bases between them. The germline gives CDR1 MDHEN, CDR2 SYDVKM. The CDR3 loop reads CASRLVNEQFF. The CDR3 DNA sequence: TGTGCCAGCAGGCTAGTGAATGAGCAGTTCTTC.

The chain carries TRBV28 and TRBJ2-7; D may be TRBD1 (6 bases). V shed 5 bases and J shed 4 bases, with 6 bases lying between them. CDR1 is MDHEN and CDR2 is SYDVKM in the germline V gene. The CDR3 has 11 residues. CDR3 sequence (DNA): TGTGCCAGCAGTGACAGGTACGAGCAGTACTTC. Amino acids: CASSDRYEQYF.

This chain joins TRBV10-3 and TRBJ1-2; 8 nucleotides agree with TRBD1. CDR1 ENHRY and CDR2 SYGVKD come from the germline V gene. V shed 2 bases, J shed 5 bases, and the junction held 4 bases outside the gene matches. The CDR3 extends over 14 amino acids. The CDR3 DNA sequence: TGTGCCATCAGTGAGGCGGACAGGGAGTATGGCTACACCTTC. It codes for CAISEADREYGYTF.

The chain joins TRBV13 to TRBJ2-7; 11 nucleotides align to TRBD2. The V and J ends lost 5 bases and 3 bases, in that order; junction bases with no gene match: 6. CDR1 and CDR2 from the germline V gene are PRHDT and FYEKMQ (reference sequence). There are 15 residues in the CDR3. Here the CDR3 reads CASSETSGENYEQYF. The CDR3 bases are TGTGCCAGCAGCGAGACTAGCGGGGAAAACTACGAGCAGTACTTC.

The chain's CDR3 is CASSIGGAEAFF. DNA of the CDR3: TGTGCCAGTAGTATAGGGGGGGCTGAAGCTTTCTTT. J is TRBJ1-1 and V is TRBV19; maybe TRBD1 (5 bases). The CDR3 consists of 12 residues. V shed 1 base and J shed 6 bases, with 6 bases lying between them. The germline CDR1 and CDR2 sequences are LNHDA and SQIVND (reference sequence).

The rearrangement uses TRBV28 and TRBJ1-2; 7 positions agree with TRBD1. The V segment lost 3 bases and the J segment 3 bases; nucleotides outside the gene matches: 13. The CDR3 spans 17 residues. Germline values: CDR1 MDHEN, CDR2 SYDVKM. The CDR3 is CASSFVQGSTGDYGYTF. CDR3 DNA sequence: TGTGCCAGCAGTTTCGTCCAGGGAAGCACAGGGGACTATGGCTACACCTTC.

The chain joins TRBV6-5 to TRBJ2-1; 8 positions agree with TRBD2. The J segment lost 5 bases and the V segment lost 0 bases, leaving 3 bases of the junction unmatched. CDR3 length: 15 amino acids. Germline V CDR1 and CDR2: MNHEY, SVGAGI. The CDR3 DNA sequence: TGTGCCAGCAGTTACTCGCGGGAGGAGAACAATGAGCAGTTCTTC. Protein product: CASSYSREENNEQFF.